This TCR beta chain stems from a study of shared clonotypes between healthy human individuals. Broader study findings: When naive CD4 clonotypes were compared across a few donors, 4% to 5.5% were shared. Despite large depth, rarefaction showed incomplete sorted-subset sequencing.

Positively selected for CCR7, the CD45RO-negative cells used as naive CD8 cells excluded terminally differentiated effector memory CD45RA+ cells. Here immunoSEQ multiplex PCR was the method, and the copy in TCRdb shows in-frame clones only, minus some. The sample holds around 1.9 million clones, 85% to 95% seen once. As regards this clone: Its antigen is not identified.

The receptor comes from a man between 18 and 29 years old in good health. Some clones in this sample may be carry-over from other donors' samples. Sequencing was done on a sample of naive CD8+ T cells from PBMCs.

This CDR3 reads CASSARDHNEQFF. DNA of the CDR3: TGCGCCAGCAGCGCTAGGGACCACAATGAGCAGTTCTTC. The chain carries TRBV4-1 and TRBJ2-1; either TRBD1 or TRBD2 may fit D (5 bases each). This CDR3 has 13 residues. Germline V gene sequence: CDR1 MGHRA, CDR2 YSYEKL. Trimming took 5 bases from V and 5 from J, leaving 10 bases between them.